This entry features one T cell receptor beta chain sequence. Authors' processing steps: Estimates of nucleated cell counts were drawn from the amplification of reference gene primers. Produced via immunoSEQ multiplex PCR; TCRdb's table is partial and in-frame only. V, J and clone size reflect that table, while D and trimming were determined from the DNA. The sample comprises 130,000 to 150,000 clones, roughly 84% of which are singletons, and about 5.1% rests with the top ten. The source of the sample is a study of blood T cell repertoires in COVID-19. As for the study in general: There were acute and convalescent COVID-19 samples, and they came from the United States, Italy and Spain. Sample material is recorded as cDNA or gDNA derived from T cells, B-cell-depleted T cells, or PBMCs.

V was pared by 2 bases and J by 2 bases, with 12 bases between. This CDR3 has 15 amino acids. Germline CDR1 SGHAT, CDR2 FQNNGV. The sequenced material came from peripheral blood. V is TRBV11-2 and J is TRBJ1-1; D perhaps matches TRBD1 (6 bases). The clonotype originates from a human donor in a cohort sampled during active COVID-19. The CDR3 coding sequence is TGTGCCAGCAGCTTATGGGACACCTCAAACACTGAAGCTTTCTTT. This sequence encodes CASSLWDTSNTEAFF.